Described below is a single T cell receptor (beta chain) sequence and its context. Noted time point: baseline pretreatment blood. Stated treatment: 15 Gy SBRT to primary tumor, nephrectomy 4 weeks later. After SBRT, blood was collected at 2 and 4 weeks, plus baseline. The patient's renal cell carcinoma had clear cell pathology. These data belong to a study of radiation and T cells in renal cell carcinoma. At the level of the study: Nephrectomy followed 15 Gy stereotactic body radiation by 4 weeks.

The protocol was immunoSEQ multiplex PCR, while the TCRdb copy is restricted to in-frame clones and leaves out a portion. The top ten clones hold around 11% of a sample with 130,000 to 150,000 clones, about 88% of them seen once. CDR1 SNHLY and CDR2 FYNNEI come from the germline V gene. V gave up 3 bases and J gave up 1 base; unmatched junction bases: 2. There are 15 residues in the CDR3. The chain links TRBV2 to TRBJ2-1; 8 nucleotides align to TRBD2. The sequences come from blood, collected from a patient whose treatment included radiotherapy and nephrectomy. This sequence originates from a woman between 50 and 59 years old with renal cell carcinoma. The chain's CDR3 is CASSDSGGSYNEQFF. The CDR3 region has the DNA TGTGCCAGCAGTGACTCGGGGGGGTCCTACAATGAGCAGTTCTTC. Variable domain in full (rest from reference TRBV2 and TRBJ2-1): EPEVTQTPSHQVTQMGQEVILRCVPISNHLYFYWYRQILGQKVEFLVSFYNNEISEKSEIFDDQFSVERPDGSNFTLKIRSTKLEDSAMYFCASSDSGGSYNEQFFGPGTRLTVL.